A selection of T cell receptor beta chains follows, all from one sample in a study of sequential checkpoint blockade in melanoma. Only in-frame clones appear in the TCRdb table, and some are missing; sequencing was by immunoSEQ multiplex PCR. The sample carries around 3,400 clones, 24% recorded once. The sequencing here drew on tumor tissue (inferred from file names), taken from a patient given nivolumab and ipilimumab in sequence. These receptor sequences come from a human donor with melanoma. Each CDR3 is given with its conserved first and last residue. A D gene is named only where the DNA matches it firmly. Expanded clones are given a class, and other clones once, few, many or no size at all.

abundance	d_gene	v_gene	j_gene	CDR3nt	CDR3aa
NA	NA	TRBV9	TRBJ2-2	TGTGCCAGCAGCCCACAGAATGCGCGTCCCGGGGAGCTGTTTTTT	CASSPQNARPGELFF
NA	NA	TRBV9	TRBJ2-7	TGTGCCAGCAGTGAAGATTTGGAAGGCTACGAGCAGTACTTC	CASSEDLEGYEQYF
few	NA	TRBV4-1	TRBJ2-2	TGCGCCAGCAGCCAAGAATGGACACCCTACACCGGGGAGCTGTTTTTT	CASSQEWTPYTGELFF
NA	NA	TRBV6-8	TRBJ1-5	TGTGCCGCGAGCGGAAAGCAGGAAGGAAGTCAGCCCCAGCATTTT	CAASGKQEGSQPQHF
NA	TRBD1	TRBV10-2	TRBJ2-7	TGCGCCATTAGACAGGGGCCCAGGAGCTCCTACGAGCAGTACTTC	CAIRQGPRSSYEQYF
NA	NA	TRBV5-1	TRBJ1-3	TGCGCCAGCAGCGATGGGACTACTGGAAACACCATATATTTT	CASSDGTTGNTIYF
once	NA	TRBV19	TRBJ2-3	TGTGCCAGTAGTATAAGACAGACAGATACGCAGTATTTT	CASSIRQTDTQYF
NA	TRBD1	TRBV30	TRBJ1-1	TGTGCCTGGAGTGTACAGGGGGCAGGGGGTGGTGCTTTCTTT	CAWSVQGAGGGAFF
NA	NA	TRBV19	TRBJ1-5	TGTGCCAGTAGTACTGAGCACAATCAGCCCCAGCATTTT	CASSTEHNQPQHF
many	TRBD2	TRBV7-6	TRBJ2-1	TGTGCCAGCAGCCGTTGGACTAGCGGGGAGCACAATGAGCAGTTCTTC	CASSRWTSGEHNEQFF
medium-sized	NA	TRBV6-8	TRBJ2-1	TGTGCCAGCAGACCCGCGGGGTATACGACCTACAATGAGCAGTTCTTC	CASRPAGYTTYNEQFF
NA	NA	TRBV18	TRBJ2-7	TGTGCCAGCTCACCATTTCCAGGCCTACACGAGCAGTACTTC	CASSPFPGLHEQYF
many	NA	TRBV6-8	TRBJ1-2	TGTGCCAGCAGTCCCTCGGTAGATGGCTACACCTTC	CASSPSVDGYTF
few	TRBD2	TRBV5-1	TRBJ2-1	TGCGCCAGCAGCTTGGCCGTGGCGGGGGGCCACAATGAGCAGTTCTTC	CASSLAVAGGHNEQFF
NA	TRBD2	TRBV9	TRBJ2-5	TGTGCCAGCAGCGTAGGCGGGGGGGCTGGAGAGACCCAGTACTTC	CASSVGGGAGETQYF
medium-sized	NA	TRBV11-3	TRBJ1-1	TGTGCCAGCAGCTTAACGACAGCCATGAACACTGAAGCTTTCTTT	CASSLTTAMNTEAFF
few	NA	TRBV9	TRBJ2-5	TGTGCCAGCAGCGTAGACACTAGCCAAGAGACCCAGTACTTC	CASSVDTSQETQYF
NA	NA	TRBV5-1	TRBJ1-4	TGCGCCAGCAGCTTGGCGGGCAGTACTTCTGAAAAACTGTTTTTT	CASSLAGSTSEKLFF
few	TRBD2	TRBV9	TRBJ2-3	TGTGCCAGCAGGTTTAGCGGGGGAGCAGATACGCAGTATTTT	CASRFSGGADTQYF
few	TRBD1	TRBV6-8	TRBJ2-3	TGTGCCAGCAGTTACCCCCACGGGGACAGTCCGGACCCAGATACGCAGTATTTT	CASSYPHGDSPDPDTQYF
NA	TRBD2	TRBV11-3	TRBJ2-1	TGTGCCAGCAGCTTAGTTCTAGCGGGGGTAAGGTACAATGAGCAGTTCTTC	CASSLVLAGVRYNEQFF
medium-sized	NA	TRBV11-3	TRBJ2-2	TGTGCCAGCAGCGTTGGCCAGGGGAGGACCGGGGAGCTGTTTTTT	CASSVGQGRTGELFF
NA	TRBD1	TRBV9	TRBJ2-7	TGTGCCAGCAGTGACGACCCGGGACAGGGCGTATTC	CASSDDPGQGVF
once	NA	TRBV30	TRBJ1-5	TGTGCCTGGACCCCCTCCGGGGTCTATCAGCCCCAGCATTTT	CAWTPSGVYQPQHF
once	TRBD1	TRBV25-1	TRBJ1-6	TGTGCCAGCAGTGAATCGGGGCAGGGGGCAAAAACCCTCCACTTT	CASSESGQGAKTLHF
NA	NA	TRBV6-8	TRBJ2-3	TGTGCCAGCAGTGACGTGGGGGGAAGGTCAGATACGCAGTATTTT	CASSDVGGRSDTQYF
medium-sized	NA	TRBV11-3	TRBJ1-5	TGTGCCAGCAGCTTAGGGCTTAGCAATCAGCCCCAGCATTTT	CASSLGLSNQPQHF
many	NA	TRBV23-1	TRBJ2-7	TGCGCCAGCAGCCAAGATTGGGGGCAGTCCTACGAGCAGTACTTC	CASSQDWGQSYEQYF
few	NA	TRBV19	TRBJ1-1	TGTGCCAGTAGTATAGGAGTGGGCACTGAAGCTTTCTTT	CASSIGVGTEAFF
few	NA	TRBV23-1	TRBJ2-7	TGCGCCAGCAGCCAAGATTCCGCAGGGACGGGCTACGAGCAGTACTTC	CASSQDSAGTGYEQYF
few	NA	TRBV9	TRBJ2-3	TGTGCCAGCAGCGTAGTGGCGAACACAGATACGCAGTATTTT	CASSVVANTDTQYF
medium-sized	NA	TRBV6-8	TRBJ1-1	TGTGCCAGCAGTTATCGAATGAACACTGAAGCTTTCTTT	CASSYRMNTEAFF
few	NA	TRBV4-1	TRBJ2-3	TGCGCCAGCAGCCAGCGAGCGGATGCTAGCACAGATACGCAGTATTTT	CASSQRADASTDTQYF
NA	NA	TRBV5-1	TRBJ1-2	TGCGCCAGCAGCTTGGATGTTTGGTCACAGGGCTATGGCTACACCTTC	CASSLDVWSQGYGYTF
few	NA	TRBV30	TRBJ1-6	TGTGCCTGGAATGGCCCCGGCCCCCTCCACTTT	CAWNGPGPLHF
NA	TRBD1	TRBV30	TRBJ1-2	TGTGCCTGGAGTGCACCGGGACAGGATAATGGCTACACCTTC	CAWSAPGQDNGYTF
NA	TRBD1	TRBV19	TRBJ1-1	TGTGCCACCTGGGACAGAACCAACACTGAAGCTTTCTTT	CATWDRTNTEAFF
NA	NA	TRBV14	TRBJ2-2	TGTGCCAGCAGCCGGGGGGAAACCGGGGAGCTGTTTTTT	CASSRGETGELFF
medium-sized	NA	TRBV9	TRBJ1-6	TGTGCCAGCAGCGACCGGGACGGAAGTGATAATTCACCCCTCCACTTT	CASSDRDGSDNSPLHF
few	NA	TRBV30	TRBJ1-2	TGTGCCTGGAAACGGGGGAACTATGGCTACACCTTC	CAWKRGNYGYTF
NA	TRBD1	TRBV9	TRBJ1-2	TGTGCCAGCAGCTTTACCGGGACAGGGAGAGGCTACACCTTC	CASSFTGTGRGYTF
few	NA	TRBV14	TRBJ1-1	TGTGCCAGCAGCCAGGGCACTGAAGCTTTCTTT	CASSQGTEAFF
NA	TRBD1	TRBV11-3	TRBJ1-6	TGTGCCAGCAGCTTAGAGACAGGGCCTTATTCACCCCTCCACTTT	CASSLETGPYSPLHF
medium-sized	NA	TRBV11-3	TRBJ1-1	TGTGCCAGCAGCCCCAGGGAAGGAATGACTGAAGCTTTCTTT	CASSPREGMTEAFF
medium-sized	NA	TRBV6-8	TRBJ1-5	TGTGCCAGCGGCTGGAGCAATCAGCCCCAGCATTTT	CASGWSNQPQHF
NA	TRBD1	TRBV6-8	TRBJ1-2	TGTGCCAGCAGTGAGACAGGGTTTTACTATGGCTACACCTTC	CASSETGFYYGYTF
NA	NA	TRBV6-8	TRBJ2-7	TGTGCCAGCAGCGGGGTTAGGCAGGGACTCCAGTACTTC	CASSGVRQGLQYF
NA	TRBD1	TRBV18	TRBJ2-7	TGTGCCAGCTCACAAGGACAGGCGCCCTACGAGCAGTACTTC	CASSQGQAPYEQYF
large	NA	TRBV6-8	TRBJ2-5	TGTGCCAGCAGTTACGGCTTTTCGGAGACCCAGTACTTC	CASSYGFSETQYF
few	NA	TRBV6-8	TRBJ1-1	TGTGCCAGCAGTGACTCAGAGAACACTGAAGCTTTCTTT	CASSDSENTEAFF
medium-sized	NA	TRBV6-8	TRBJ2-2	TGTGCCAGCAGTTCCAACCCCCCGGACAGAACTCTAACCGGGGAGCTGTTTTTT	CASSSNPPDRTLTGELFF
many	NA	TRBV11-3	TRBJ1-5	TGTGCCAGCAAATCCCAGGACACTAGCAATCAGCCCCAGCATTTT	CASKSQDTSNQPQHF
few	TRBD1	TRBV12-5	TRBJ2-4	TGTGCTAGTGGTTCTAAAATCCGGGACAGGGCTCCAAAAAACATTCAGTACTTC	CASGSKIRDRAPKNIQYF
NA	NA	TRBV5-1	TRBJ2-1	TGCGCCAGCAGCCTATGGCTTTGGACAAACTACCACAATGAGCAGTTCTTC	CASSLWLWTNYHNEQFF
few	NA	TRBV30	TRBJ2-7	TGTGCCTGGAGTGTACAAGATAAGCACTACGAGCAGTACTTC	CAWSVQDKHYEQYF
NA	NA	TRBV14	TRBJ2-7	TGTGCCAGCAGCCCAGGCAAGGGCTACGAGCAGTACTTC	CASSPGKGYEQYF
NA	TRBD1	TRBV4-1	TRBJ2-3	TGCGCCAGCAGCCAAGGTGAGGGACAGGGCCTGGATACGCAGTATTTT	CASSQGEGQGLDTQYF